Below, 21 T cell receptor beta chains from the same sample are listed, as sequenced in a study of immune evolution from preneoplasia to lung adenocarcinoma. Produced via immunoSEQ multiplex PCR; TCRdb's table is partial and in-frame only. This sample has about 6,300 clones, with over 80% found just once. Sequenced: FFPE lung adenocarcinoma in situ tissue. The source is an older donor with lung adenocarcinoma.

This clone was recorded a few times. The genes are TRBV28 and TRBJ2-3; 9 bases fit TRBD2. Germline CDR1 and CDR2: MDHEN and SYDVKM. The CDR3 extends over 14 amino acids. Germline trimming cut 6 bases from V and 2 bases from J; bases unmatched to any gene: 3. The CDR3 loop is CASSPSGITDTQYF. The DNA of the CDR3 is TGTGCCAGCAGCCCTAGCGGGATCACAGATACGCAGTATTTT.

The chain joins TRBV6-6 to TRBJ2-7; possible D gene TRBD1, 6 bases. V was trimmed by 2 bases and J by 4 bases, leaving 15 bases between them. The CDR3 has 15 amino acids. Germline assignment: CDR1 MNHNY and CDR2 SVGAGI (reference sequence). The CDR3 DNA sequence: TGTGCCAGCAGTTACGCATCAGGGGCTGGTTACGAGCAGTACTTC. It encodes CASSYASGAGYEQYF.

This chain uses TRBV10-2 with TRBJ2-7; D call uncertain. This CDR3 contains 13 residues. Deletions cut 10 bases from V and 2 bases from J, with 15 bases between. Germline-derived CDR1 and CDR2 are WSHSY and SAAADI. CDR3 bases: TGCGCCACCTCCGTGGGCCTCCCCTACGAGCAGTACTTC. Translation gives CATSVGLPYEQYF.

In its sample, this clone was seen a few times. The rearrangement uses TRBV6-6 and TRBJ1-5; a weak D match, TRBD1 (5 bases). Germline V lookup: CDR1 MNHNY, CDR2 SVGAGI (reference sequence). The CDR3 sequence is 15 residues long. Trimming left V 2 bases short and J 7 bases short, with 15 bases between. This CDR3 is CASSYTARGSQPQHF. The CDR3 DNA reads TGTGCCAGCAGTTACACGGCCCGGGGGTCACAGCCCCAGCATTTT.

The chain employs TRBV5-1 and TRBJ2-1; possibly TRBD1 or TRBD2 for D (5 bases each). CDR1 is SGHRS and CDR2 is YFSETQ in the germline V gene. There are 12 residues in the CDR3. The V end lost 6 bases, the J end lost 10 bases, and 14 bases lay between the germline ends. As DNA, the CDR3 is TGCGCCAGCAAGAGGGGCCCTTGGGAGCAGTTCTTC. Residues: CASKRGPWEQFF.

A note on this clone: Relative to the germline gene, one junction end is altered; a read error may explain this. The rearrangement links TRBV7-7 to TRBJ2-3; D possibly corresponds to TRBD2 (6 bases). CDR1 and CDR2 from the germline V gene are SSHAT and FNYEAQ (reference sequence). The CDR3 contains 18 residues. The CDR3 sequence is CASSLAEKLELSTDTQYF. The DNA for the CDR3 is TGTGCTAGCAGCTTAGCGGAAAAGTTAGAGCTTAGCACAGATACGCAGTATTTT.

The genes are TRBV7-2 and TRBJ2-7; a possible D gene is TRBD1 (5 bases). CDR3 size: 14 residues. Germline V gene sequence: CDR1 SGHTA, CDR2 FQGNSA. V dropped 1 base and J dropped 6 bases, with 13 bases sitting between them. CDR3 nucleotides: TGTGCCAGCAGCTTAGGATCAGGGATCGGCGAGCAGTACTTC. Its protein is CASSLGSGIGEQYF.

CDR3 in amino acids: CASSLVREAGELFF. The DNA of the CDR3 is TGTGCCAGCAGCTTAGTTCGTGAGGCCGGGGAGCTGTTTTTT. The chain couples TRBV11-1 to TRBJ2-2; D not certain. The CDR3 runs 14 residues. Trimming removed 1 base at V and 6 bases at J, with 9 bases between. Germline V gene data show CDR1 as SGHAT and CDR2 as FQDESV (reference sequence). The variable domain in full, completed from reference TRBV11-1 and TRBJ2-2, reads EAEVAQSPRYKITEKSQAVAFWCDPISGHATLYWYRQILGQGPELLVQFQDESVVDDSQLPKDRFSAERLKGVDSTLKIQPAELGDSAMYLCASSLVREAGELFFGEGSRLTVL.

V gene TRBV18 combines with J gene TRBJ2-5; possibly TRBD1 for D (6 bases). The assigned J gene may be wrong: the sequence end matches TRBJ2-7 better. Germline V gives CDR1 KGHSH, CDR2 LQKENI. This CDR3 is 13 amino acids long. The CDR3: CASSPDSSYEQYF. CDR3 in DNA: TGTGCCAGCTCACCGGACAGCTCCTACGAGCAGTACTTC.

The chain joins TRBV2 to TRBJ2-7; D is uncertain. Germline CDR1 and CDR2: SNHLY and FYNNEI. This CDR3 region has 15 residues. V was shortened by 2 bases and J by 4 bases, with 15 bases between the two germline ends. The CDR3 loop reads CASSERVGQSYEQYF. In nucleotides, the CDR3 is TGTGCCAGCAGTGAAAGGGTTGGGCAGTCTTACGAGCAGTACTTC.

This clone appeared once. The J gene is TRBJ2-7, the V gene TRBV7-8, with 10 bases matching TRBD2. V lost 0 bases and J lost 4; bases outside the gene matches: 6. CDR3 length equals 16 residues. Per the germline V gene, CDR1 is SGHVS and CDR2 is FQNEAQ. The CDR3 loop is CASSLAWGLASYEQYF. CDR3 DNA: TGTGCCAGCAGCTTAGCATGGGGACTAGCGTCGTACGAGCAGTACTTC.

The rearrangement joins TRBV19 to TRBJ2-1, with TRBD2 matching over 10 bases. Trimming at V came to 7 bases and at J to 6 bases, leaving 9 bases not matched to a gene. Germline CDR1 is LNHDA and CDR2 is SQIVND (reference sequence). This CDR3 has 15 residues. CDR3 bases: TGTGCCAGTAACCGTCTAGCGGGAGCTGTCAATGAGCAGTTCTTC. It yields the protein CASNRLAGAVNEQFF.

The chain uses TRBV4-2 and TRBJ2-7, with D uncertain. The CDR3 loop spans 12 amino acids. Germline V gives CDR1 LGHNA, CDR2 YNFKEQ. The V and J ends lost 1 base and 6 bases respectively, with 7 bases between them. The CDR3 DNA follows: TGTGCCAGCAGCCAAGGTCGAACCGAGCAGTACTTC. Its translation is CASSQGRTEQYF.

The rearrangement uses TRBV5-1 and TRBJ2-6, with D possibly being TRBD1 (5 bases). V was shortened by 0 bases and J by 1 base, with 11 bases between the two germline ends. CDR1 SGHRS and CDR2 YFSETQ come from the germline V gene. The CDR3 spans 17 residues. CDR3 nucleotide sequence: TGCGCCAGCAGCTTGGGGCAGGGTGGGTCTGGGGCCAACGTCCTGACTTTC. Amino acids: CASSLGQGGSGANVLTF.

The chain carries TRBV2 and TRBJ1-1, with 9 bases aligning to TRBD1. The junction had 8 bases not matched to a gene; V was cut back by 4 bases and J by 11 bases. CDR3 length: 13 residues. Germline V gene sequence: CDR1 SNHLY, CDR2 FYNNEI. The CDR3 here is CASSAFTGGWAFF. The CDR3 DNA sequence: TGTGCCAGCAGTGCGTTCACAGGGGGCTGGGCTTTCTTT. The full variable domain, in which reference TRBV2 and TRBJ1-1 provide the parts outside the CDR3, is EPEVTQTPSHQVTQMGQEVILRCVPISNHLYFYWYRQILGQKVEFLVSFYNNEISEKSEIFDDQFSVERPDGSNFTLKIRSTKLEDSAMYFCASSAFTGGWAFFGQGTRLTVV.

This chain uses TRBV5-1 with TRBJ2-1; the match to TRBD2 covers 11 bases. CDR3 length: 21 residues. The V segment lost 4 bases and the J segment 5 bases; nucleotides outside the gene matches: 23. Germline CDR1 is SGHRS and CDR2 is YFSETQ. CDR3 nucleotide sequence: TGCGCCAGCAGCCGGGACAACAGGTGGCTAGCGGGAGGTCGTTGGGACAATGAGCAGTTCTTC. Translation gives CASSRDNRWLAGGRWDNEQFF.

CDR3 sequence: CASSLLGDQETQYF. Written as DNA, the CDR3 is TGTGCCAGCAGCTTGTTGGGGGACCAAGAGACCCAGTACTTC. The chain links TRBV5-6 to TRBJ2-5, with D perhaps assigned TRBD1 or TRBD2 (5 bases each). The germline V and J ends were trimmed by 1 base and 0 bases, with 7 bases remaining between them. CDR1 SGHDT and CDR2 YYEEEE come from the germline V gene. The CDR3 covers 14 residues.

The chain recombines TRBV30 with TRBJ1-3, with TRBD1 as a possible D gene (5 bases). The CDR3 spans 16 residues. The V end was cut by 3 bases, the J end by 0 bases, with 15 bases between. The germline V gene encodes CDR1 GTSNPN and CDR2 SVGIG (reference sequence). The CDR3 here is CAWSALGLTSGNTIYF. CDR3 coding DNA: TGTGCCTGGAGCGCATTGGGACTGACCTCTGGAAACACCATATATTTT.

The CDR3 reads CSVARQSGTEAFF. In nucleotides, the CDR3 is TGCAGCGTTGCGAGACAGTCGGGCACTGAAGCTTTCTTT. V usage is TRBV29-1 and J usage is TRBJ1-1; possible D gene TRBD1, 5 bases. From germline, CDR1 is SQVTM and CDR2 ANQGSEA. The CDR3 consists of 13 residues. Trimming removed 4 bases from V and 4 bases from J, with 13 bases in between.

This clone occurred a few times. One junction end does not reproduce the germline sequence, and a read error may be involved. V usage is TRBV7-9 and J usage is TRBJ2-2; 7 positions match TRBD1. This CDR3 is built from 15 residues. Per the germline V gene, CDR1 is SEHNR and CDR2 is FQNEAQ (reference sequence). The CDR3 region has the DNA TGTGCCAGCAGTTTAGACAGGGCTAACACCGGGGAGCTGTTTTTT. This codes for CASSLDRANTGELFF.

V gene TRBV29-1 combines with J gene TRBJ2-1; D may match TRBD1 or TRBD2 (5 bases each). The V end lost 7 bases, the J end lost 6 bases, and 16 bases lay between the germline ends. The CDR3 totals 13 residues. Germline CDR1 and CDR2: SQVTM and ANQGSEA. The CDR3 sequence is CSGRDGGVNEQFF. CDR3 bases: TGCAGCGGCCGGGACGGTGGGGTCAATGAGCAGTTCTTC.